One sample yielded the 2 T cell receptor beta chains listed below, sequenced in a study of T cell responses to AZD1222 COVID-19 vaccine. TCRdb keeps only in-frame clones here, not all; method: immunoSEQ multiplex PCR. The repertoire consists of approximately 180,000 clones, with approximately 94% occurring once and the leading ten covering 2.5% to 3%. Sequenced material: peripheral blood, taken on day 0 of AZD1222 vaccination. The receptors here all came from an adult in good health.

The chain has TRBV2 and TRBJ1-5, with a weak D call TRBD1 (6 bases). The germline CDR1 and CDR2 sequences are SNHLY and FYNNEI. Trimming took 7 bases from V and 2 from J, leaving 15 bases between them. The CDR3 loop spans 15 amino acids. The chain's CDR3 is CASTWTDLGNQPQHF. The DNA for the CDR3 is TGTGCCAGCACCTGGACAGACCTAGGCAATCAGCCCCAGCATTTT.

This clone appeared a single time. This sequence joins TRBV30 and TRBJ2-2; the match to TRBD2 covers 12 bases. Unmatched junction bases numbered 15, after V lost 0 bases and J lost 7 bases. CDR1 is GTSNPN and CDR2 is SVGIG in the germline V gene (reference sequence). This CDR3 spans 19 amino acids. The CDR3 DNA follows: TGTGCCTGGAGTGTAGTAGAGGGCCTAGCGGGAGGGTATAGCGGGGAGCTGTTTTTT. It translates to CAWSVVEGLAGGYSGELFF. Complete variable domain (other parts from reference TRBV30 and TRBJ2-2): SQTIHQWPATLVQPVGSPLSLECTVEGTSNPNLYWYRQAAGRGLQLLFYSVGIGQISSEVPQNLSASRPQDRQFILSSKKLLLSDSGFYLCAWSVVEGLAGGYSGELFFGEGSRLTVL.